Below, one TCR beta chain is given with its context. Its antigen is still unknown. The protocol was immunoSEQ multiplex PCR, while the TCRdb copy is restricted to in-frame clones and leaves out a portion. Of 45,000 to 75,000 clones in the sample, about 79% were seen once. Trimming took off 5 bases at V and 3 bases at J, with 9 bases between the two ends. This CDR3 spans 13 amino acids. The V gene's germline CDR1 is SGHAT and CDR2 FQDESV (reference sequence). The entry originates in a study of OX40 agonist ivuxolimab in advanced cancers. Study outcomes and limitations: The authors also found low normalized T-cell clonal expansion in some nonresponders. Low clonal expansion, among the lowest seen, marked partial responders at 0.1-3.0 mg/kg.

This rearrangement joins TRBV11-1 to TRBJ2-3; D gene ambiguous. The clonotype comes from an adult with an advanced solid tumor such as melanoma, head and neck, liver or kidney cancer. The source material was CD4+ or CD8+ T cells sorted from blood, sampled in a trial of the OX40 agonist ivuxolimab. The CDR3: CASSIRRTDTQYF. Written as DNA, the CDR3 is TGTGCCAGCAGCATCCGACGGACAGATACGCAGTATTTT.